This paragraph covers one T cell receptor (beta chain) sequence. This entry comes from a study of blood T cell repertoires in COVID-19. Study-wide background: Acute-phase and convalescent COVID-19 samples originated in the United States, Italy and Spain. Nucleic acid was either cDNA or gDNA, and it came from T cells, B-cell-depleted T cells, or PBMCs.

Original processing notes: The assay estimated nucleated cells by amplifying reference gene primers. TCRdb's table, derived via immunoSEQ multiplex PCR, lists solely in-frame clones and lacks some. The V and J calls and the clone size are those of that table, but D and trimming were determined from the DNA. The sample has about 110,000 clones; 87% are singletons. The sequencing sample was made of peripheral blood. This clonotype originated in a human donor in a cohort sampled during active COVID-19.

The CDR3 sequence is CASSHLAGDRRSVKENIQYF. CDR3 in DNA: TGTGCCAGCAGCCACTTAGCGGGAGACCGGAGATCGGTAAAGGAAAACATTCAGTACTTC. This chain links TRBV3-1 (or the pseudogene TRBV3-2) with TRBJ2-4, with TRBD2 identical over 9 bases. CDR1 and CDR2 from the germline V gene are LGHDT and YNNKEL (reference sequence). This CDR3 is 20 amino acids long. Trimming took 3 bases from V and 5 from J; bases not matched to a gene: 20.